The clone carrying this TCR beta chain was seen only once. These data originate in a study of CD8 T cells in Susac syndrome. The V and J ends lost 1 base and 10 bases respectively, with 8 bases between them. The germline CDR1 and CDR2 sequences are DFQATT and SNEGSKA (reference sequence). The CDR3 consists of 10 residues. Reverse transcription of about 0.5 to 1 ug RNA was carried out with random hexamers. TCRdb itself ran the immunoSEQ multiplex PCR reads through MiXCR, one entry per CDR3 protein. The profile shows roughly 170,000 distinct CDR3 sequences, about 93% of them singletons. CD8+ and CD4+ T cells from blood underwent TCR beta sequencing. Those who served as multiple sclerosis controls were treatment-naive patients with stable or active relapsing-remitting disease.

The specimen sequenced was CD4+ T cells from PBMCs. The chain has TRBV20-1 and TRBJ2-7; unclear D gene. This TCR derives from a human donor with multiple sclerosis. CDR3 residues: CSARVKDQYF. The CDR3 DNA is TGCAGTGCTAGAGTAAAAGACCAGTACTTC.